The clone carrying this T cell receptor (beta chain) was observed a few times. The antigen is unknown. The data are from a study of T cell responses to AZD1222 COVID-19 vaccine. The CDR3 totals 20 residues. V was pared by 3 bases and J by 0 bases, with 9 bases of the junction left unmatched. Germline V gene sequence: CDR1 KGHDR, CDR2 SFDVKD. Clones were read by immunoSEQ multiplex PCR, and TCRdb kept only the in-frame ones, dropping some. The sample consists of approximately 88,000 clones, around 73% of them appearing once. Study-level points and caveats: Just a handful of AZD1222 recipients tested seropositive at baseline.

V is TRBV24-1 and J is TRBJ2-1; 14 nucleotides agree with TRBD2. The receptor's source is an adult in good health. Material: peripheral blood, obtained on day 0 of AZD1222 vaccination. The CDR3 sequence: CATSDPGLAGGLSSYNEQFF. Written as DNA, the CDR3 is TGTGCCACCAGTGATCCCGGACTAGCGGGAGGCCTAAGCTCCTACAATGAGCAGTTCTTC.